Following are 10 T cell receptor beta chains from one sample sequenced in a study of OX40 agonist ivuxolimab in advanced cancers. Library preparation used the immunoSEQ multiplex PCR assay. TCRdb holds this immuneACCESS table with in-frame rearrangements only. Some clones are missing; in checked studies, unresolved V genes explain under half, and the rest has no known cause. The sample yields around 140,000 clones; more than 85% were counted once. The top ten hold 1% of the sample. Sequenced material: CD4+ or CD8+ T cells sorted from blood, taken in a trial of the OX40 agonist ivuxolimab. All receptors come from an adult with an advanced solid tumor such as melanoma, head and neck, liver or kidney cancer.

The V call is TRBV30, the J call TRBJ2-1; 14 nucleotides agree with TRBD2. J was trimmed by 4 bases and V by 3 bases; bases with no gene match: 11. There are 18 residues in the CDR3. Germline V gene lookup returns CDR1 GTSNPN and CDR2 SVGIG (reference sequence). The CDR3 spells CAWRDRGGLAGVYNEQFF. CDR3 DNA sequence: TGTGCCTGGAGGGACAGGGGGGGACTAGCGGGAGTATACAATGAGCAGTTCTTC.

V and J are TRBV7-9 and TRBJ1-4; D gene unclear. The CDR3 sequence is 14 residues long. V lost 1 base and J lost 7, with 10 bases in between. Germline lookup yields CDR1 SEHNR and CDR2 FQNEAQ (reference sequence). CDR3 protein: CASSLGSEGEKLFF. In nucleotides, the CDR3 is TGTGCCAGCAGCTTAGGATCGGAGGGTGAAAAACTGTTTTTT.

The rearrangement joins TRBV5-4 to TRBJ1-4, with a tentative D call TRBD1 (5 bases). Germline V gives CDR1 SGHNT, CDR2 YYREEE (reference sequence). V was pared by 0 bases and J by 8 bases, with 11 bases between. This CDR3 is built from 14 residues. The CDR3: CASSLATGEEKLFF. The CDR3 nucleotides are TGTGCCAGCAGCTTGGCCACGGGGGAAGAAAAACTGTTTTTT. The variable domain in full, completed from reference TRBV5-4 and TRBJ1-4, reads ETGVTQSPTHLIKTRGQQVTLRCSSQSGHNTVSWYQQALGQGPQFIFQYYREEENGRGNFPPRFSGLQFPNYSSELNVNALELDDSALYLCASSLATGEEKLFFGSGTQLSVL.

The genes are TRBV7-6 and TRBJ1-2; no definite D call. Between the trimmed V and J ends, which lost 1 base and 3 bases, there was a span of 6 bases. This CDR3 is built from 13 residues. The germline gives CDR1 SGHVS, CDR2 FNYEAQ. The CDR3 protein is CASSLGADYGYTF. The CDR3 DNA sequence: TGTGCCAGCAGCTTAGGAGCAGACTATGGCTACACCTTC.

This clone was observed once. This sequence joins TRBV6-4 and TRBJ2-3, with 9 bases that match TRBD2. This CDR3 comprises 13 residues. Per germline, CDR1 MRHNA and CDR2 SNTAGT. The trim removed 2 bases at V and 13 bases at J, leaving 7 bases unmatched. CDR3 protein: CASSDQIAGEKYF. The CDR3 DNA sequence: TGTGCCAGCAGTGACCAAATAGCGGGGGAAAAGTATTTT.

This sequence joins TRBV19 and TRBJ1-2, with D tentatively TRBD1 (5 bases). Germline V gene sequence: CDR1 LNHDA, CDR2 SQIVND (reference sequence). The CDR3 has 13 amino acids. V lost 2 bases and J lost 8, with 12 bases in between. CDR3 in amino acids: CASSITGGDGYTF. CDR3 nucleotides: TGTGCCAGTAGTATAACGGGGGGGGACGGCTACACCTTC.

This CDR3 reads CASSQSILAGARAGETQYF. The DNA for the CDR3 is TGCGCCAGCAGCCAATCAATACTAGCGGGGGCCCGAGCCGGGGAGACCCAGTACTTC. J is TRBJ2-5 and V is TRBV4-3; 11 bases agree with TRBD2. The CDR3 contains 19 residues. Germline CDR1 is LGHNA and CDR2 is YSLEER. Losses at the gene ends were 2 bases for V and 5 bases for J; bases not matched to a gene: 16.

V is TRBV4-2 and J is TRBJ2-7, with D unclear. Germline assignment: CDR1 LGHNA and CDR2 YNFKEQ. The CDR3 is made up of 16 amino acids. V lost 1 base, J lost 0 bases, and 13 bases lay in between. CDR3 nucleotides: TGTGCCAGCAGCCAAGGACCGGCGGACCCCTCCTACGAGCAGTACTTC. This encodes CASSQGPADPSYEQYF.

V and J are TRBV5-1 and TRBJ2-1, with D uncertain. With 1 base removed from V and 2 bases from J, the gap between germline ends came to 7 bases. The CDR3 spans 14 residues. The germline CDR1 and CDR2 sequences are SGHRS and YFSETQ. CDR3 residues: CASSLLGTYNEQFF. The CDR3 DNA is TGCGCCAGCAGCTTGCTGGGGACCTACAATGAGCAGTTCTTC.

The chain links TRBV6-6 to TRBJ1-5; 7 bases line up with TRBD1. This CDR3 contains 16 residues. Germline trimming cut 7 bases from V and 2 bases from J; bases unmatched to any gene: 11. The germline V gene encodes CDR1 MNHNY and CDR2 SVGAGI (reference sequence). The CDR3 loop is CASILNRGIGNQPQHF. The CDR3 nucleotides read TGTGCCAGCATTTTAAACAGGGGAATCGGCAATCAGCCCCAGCATTTT.